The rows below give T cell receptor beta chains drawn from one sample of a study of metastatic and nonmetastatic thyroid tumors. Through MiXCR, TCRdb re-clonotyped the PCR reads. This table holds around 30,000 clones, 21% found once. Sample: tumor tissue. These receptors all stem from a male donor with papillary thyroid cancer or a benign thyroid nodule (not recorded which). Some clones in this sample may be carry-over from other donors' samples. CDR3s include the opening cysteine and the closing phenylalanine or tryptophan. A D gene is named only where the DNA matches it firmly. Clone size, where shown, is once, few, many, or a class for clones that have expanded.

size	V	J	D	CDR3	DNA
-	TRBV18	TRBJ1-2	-	CASSLRGPTDYGYTF	TGTGCCAGCTCCCTCCGAGGCCCGACTGACTATGGCTACACCTTC
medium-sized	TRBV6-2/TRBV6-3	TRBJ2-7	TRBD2	CASSYALSGSWDEQYF	TGTGCCAGCAGTTACGCCCTTAGCGGGAGCTGGGACGAGCAGTACTTC
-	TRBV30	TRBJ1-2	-	CAWTGFSYGYTF	TGTGCCTGGACAGGTTTCAGCTATGGCTACACCTTC
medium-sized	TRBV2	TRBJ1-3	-	CASRGDSGNTIYF	TGTGCCAGCAGGGGGGACTCTGGAAACACCATATATTTT
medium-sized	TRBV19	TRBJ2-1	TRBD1	CASSTNRGTGAYNEQFF	TGTGCCAGTAGCACGAACCGCGGAACAGGGGCGTACAATGAGCAGTTCTTC
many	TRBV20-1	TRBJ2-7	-	CSAINQGEGYEQYF	TGCAGTGCCATAAACCAGGGGGAGGGATACGAGCAGTACTTC
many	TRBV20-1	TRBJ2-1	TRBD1	CSASFTGAPNEQFF	TGCAGTGCTAGTTTTACAGGGGCCCCCAATGAGCAGTTCTTC
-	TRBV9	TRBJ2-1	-	CASSVDDSIYNEQFF	TGTGCCAGCAGCGTAGATGACAGTATATACAATGAGCAGTTCTTC
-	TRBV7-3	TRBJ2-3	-	CASSLVNSDTQYF	TGTGCCAGCAGCCTCGTGAATTCGGATACGCAGTATTTT
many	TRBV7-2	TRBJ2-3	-	CASSLMGIQGADTQYF	TGTGCCAGCAGCTTAATGGGGATCCAAGGGGCAGATACGCAGTATTTT
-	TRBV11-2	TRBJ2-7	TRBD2	CASSLVGGSSEQYF	TGTGCCAGCAGCTTAGTGGGAGGGAGCAGTGAGCAGTACTTC
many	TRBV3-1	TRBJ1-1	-	CASSKRDGRQREAFF	TGTGCCAGCAGTAAGCGGGACGGAAGGCAGAGAGAAGCTTTCTTT
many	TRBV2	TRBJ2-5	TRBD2	CASSNSGLAQETQYF	TGTGCCAGCAGTAACTCGGGACTAGCACAAGAGACCCAGTACTTC
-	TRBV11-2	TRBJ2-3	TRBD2	CASISWTSGGTDTQYF	TGTGCCAGCATCTCGTGGACTAGCGGGGGCACAGATACGCAGTATTTT
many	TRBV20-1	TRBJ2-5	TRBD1	CSARGTGVGTQYF	TGCAGTGCTAGGGGGACAGGGGTCGGGACCCAGTACTTC
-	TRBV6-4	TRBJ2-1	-	CASSDGTNNEQFF	TGTGCCAGCAGTGACGGGACAAACAATGAGCAGTTCTTC
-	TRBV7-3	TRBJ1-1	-	CASSQGAMNTEAFF	TGTGCCAGCAGCCAGGGAGCAATGAACACTGAAGCTTTCTTT
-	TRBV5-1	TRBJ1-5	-	CASSFPPRNQTQHF	TGCGCCAGCAGCTTCCCTCCCCGGAATCAGACCCAGCATTTT
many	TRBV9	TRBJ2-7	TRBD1	CASSVAGTGVGNEQYF	TGTGCCAGCAGCGTAGCCGGGACAGGGGTGGGAAACGAGCAGTACTTC
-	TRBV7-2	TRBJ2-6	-	CASSLGLSGANVLTF	TGTGCCAGCAGCTTAGGTCTCTCTGGGGCCAACGTCCTGACTTTC
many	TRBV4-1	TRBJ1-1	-	CASSQGYLDTEAFF	TGCGCCAGCAGCCAAGGATATTTAGACACTGAAGCTTTCTTT
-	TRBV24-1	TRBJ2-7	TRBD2	CATPTGNLAGGSGYEQYF	TGTGCCACCCCAACAGGGAATCTAGCGGGAGGGTCCGGGTACGAGCAGTACTTC
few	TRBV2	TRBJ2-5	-	CASSRLWGTQETQYF	TGTGCCAGCAGTAGGCTTTGGGGAACCCAAGAGACCCAGTACTTC
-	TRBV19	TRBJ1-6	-	CSSNTMGDNSPLHF	TGTTCCAGTAATACCATGGGGGATAATTCACCCCTCCACTTT
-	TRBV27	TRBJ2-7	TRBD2	CASIQRLPGLAGSYEQYF	TGTGCCAGCATTCAAAGGTTACCGGGACTAGCGGGGTCCTACGAGCAGTACTTC
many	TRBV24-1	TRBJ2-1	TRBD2	CATSDSTSGKTYNEQFF	TGTGCCACCAGTGACTCGACTAGCGGGAAAACCTACAATGAGCAGTTCTTC
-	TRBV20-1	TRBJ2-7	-	CSARSLGTYEQYF	TGCAGTGCTAGATCACTAGGGACCTACGAGCAGTACTTC
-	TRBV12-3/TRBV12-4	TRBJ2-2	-	CASSFGEIGELFF	TGTGCCAGCAGTTTTGGGGAGATCGGGGAGCTGTTTTTT
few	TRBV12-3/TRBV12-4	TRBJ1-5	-	CASSFWVDSEWGGAQPQHF	TGTGCCAGCAGTTTTTGGGTGGACTCGGAATGGGGGGGGGCTCAGCCCCAGCATTTT